This T cell receptor beta chain stems from a study of control samples from healthy donors and cancer patients. This clone was seen a few times. Data came from immunoSEQ multiplex PCR; TCRdb stores just in-frame clones and leaves some out. Among fewer than 85,000 clones listed, around 94% were seen once. The germline gives CDR1 KGHSH, CDR2 LQKENI. This CDR3 contains 13 residues. The V end lost 5 bases, the J end lost 1 base, and 8 bases lay between the germline ends. Sequenced sample: blood. The receptor was derived from an older woman in good health. The chain employs TRBV18 and TRBJ1-1, with D hard to call. CDR3 nucleotides: TGTGCCAGCTCATCCGAGGAGAACACTGAAGCTTTCTTT. This translates into CASSSEENTEAFF.